What follows are 15 T cell receptor beta chains derived from one specimen sequenced in a study of blood T cells in healthy people across ages. Alongside a J-beta primer mix, a sample-barcoded 5' primer served in a second PCR lasting about 6 to 12 cycles. TCRdb processed the 5' RACE reads anew with MiXCR; each CDR3 protein has one entry. The profile shows around 500,000 distinct CDR3 sequences, under 55% of them singletons. Sequencing was performed on blood. These receptors came from an elderly man in good health.

V is TRBV27 and J is TRBJ1-3; no clear D. This CDR3 is 12 amino acids long. Germline CDR1 and CDR2: MNHEY and SMNVEV (reference sequence). V lost 7 bases and J 0 bases, leaving 4 bases between the germline ends. The CDR3 is CASKNSGNTIYF. CDR3 nucleotides: TGTGCCAGCAAGAACTCTGGAAACACCATATATTTT.

The chain's CDR3 is CASSYSRALSGSQYF. The CDR3 DNA is TGTGCCAGCAGTTACTCGAGGGCCTTGTCGGGGAGCCAGTACTTC. The rearrangement joins TRBV6-6 to TRBJ2-5; the D gene is possibly TRBD2 (5 bases). V was shortened by 0 bases and J by 10 bases, with 18 bases between the two germline ends. This CDR3 region has 15 residues. CDR1 and CDR2 (germline): MNHNY, SVGAGI (reference sequence).

The chain uses TRBV20-1 and TRBJ2-7; possible D gene TRBD1, 6 bases. The CDR3 is 14 amino acids. Trimming took off 1 base at V and 2 bases at J, with 12 bases between the two ends. From germline, CDR1 is DFQATT and CDR2 SNEGSKA (reference sequence). DNA of the CDR3: TGCAGTGCTAGAGTAGGGGGAGCAACCTACGAGCAGTACTTC. Protein product: CSARVGGATYEQYF.

As concerns this clonotype: Since a much larger clone is just one base distant, this may be a read error. The chain uses TRBV27 and TRBJ1-5, with D unresolved. CDR1 and CDR2 (germline): MNHEY, SMNVEV (reference sequence). This CDR3 comprises 15 residues. The CDR3 nucleotides are TGTGTCAGCAGTTTATCCCTGGGCGGCGATCAGCCCCAGCATTTT. Translated: CVSSLSLGGDQPQHF.

The rearrangement joins TRBV29-1 to TRBJ1-1; D is unresolved. The CDR3 extends over 14 amino acids. The V gene's germline CDR1 is SQVTM and CDR2 ANQGSEA. Trimming removed 6 bases at V and 6 bases at J, with 20 bases between. In DNA, the CDR3 is TGCAGCGTCTCCCAAGTGGGGATTCGGTCTGAAGCTTTCTTT. Translating it yields CSVSQVGIRSEAFF.

There are a few counts of this clonotype. With a much larger clone just one base away, this may be a read error. This chain uses TRBV6-5 with TRBJ2-5, with D perhaps matching TRBD1 (6 bases). Germline-derived CDR1 and CDR2 are MNHEY and SVGAGI. This CDR3 has 12 amino acids. CDR3 sequence: CASRKTGEAQYF. The CDR3, as DNA: TGTGCCAGCAGGAAGACAGGAGAGGCCCAGTACTTC.

The rearrangement uses TRBV12-5 and TRBJ2-7; 8 bases line up with TRBD1. The CDR3 is 18 amino acids. Trimming cost V 5 bases and J 4 bases; bases outside gene matches: 19. Germline CDR1 and CDR2: LGHNT and FRNRAP. The CDR3 DNA reads TGTGCTAGTGGTCCGACCCGGGACAGGTTTAACGACCCTTACGAGCAGTACTTC. The encoded protein is CASGPTRDRFNDPYEQYF.

The rearrangement joins TRBV7-6 to TRBJ2-7; D might be TRBD2 (6 bases). This CDR3 has 15 amino acids. Trimming took 1 base from V and 7 from J, leaving 17 bases between them. CDR1 is SGHVS, CDR2 FNYEAQ, per germline. CDR3 residues: CASSLVTSTYNEQYF. CDR3 DNA sequence: TGTGCCAGCAGCTTAGTGACTAGTACCTACAATGAGCAGTACTTC. Together with reference TRBV7-6 and TRBJ2-7, the CDR3 gives the full variable domain: GAGVSQSPRYKVTKRGQDVALRCDPISGHVSLYWYRQALGQGPEFLTYFNYEAQQDKSGLPNDRFSAERPEGSISTLTIQRTEQRDSAMYRCASSLVTSTYNEQYFGPGTRLTVT.

The chain combines TRBV5-1 with TRBJ2-5; TRBD2 matches at 9 bases. This CDR3 spans 17 amino acids. Germline CDR1 is SGHRS and CDR2 is YFSETQ. Unmatched junction bases numbered 8, after V lost 0 bases and J lost 2 bases. DNA for the CDR3: TGCGCCAGCAGCTTGGGGGGGACTAGCCGGGCGCAAGAGACCCAGTACTTC. It yields the protein CASSLGGTSRAQETQYF.

V is TRBV28 and J is TRBJ1-6; 7 bases map to TRBD1. CDR1 MDHEN and CDR2 SYDVKM come from the germline V gene. The CDR3 sequence is 15 residues long. The ends lost 2 bases at V and 5 bases at J; junction bases unmatched: 3. DNA of the CDR3: TGTGCCAGCAGTTTACCGACAGGGAATAATTCACCCCTCCACTTT. Translating it yields CASSLPTGNNSPLHF.

Remarks on this clonotype: A read error may explain this, as a much larger clone is one base away. The V gene is TRBV10-3, the J gene TRBJ2-1; D unclear. The assigned J gene may be wrong: the sequence end matches TRBJ2-7 better. Per the germline V gene, CDR1 is ENHRY and CDR2 is SYGVKD. CDR3 length: 16 amino acids. CDR3 DNA: TGTGCCATCACTAAGAGTCCGGGTGAGCTATACAATGAGCAGTACTTC. Its protein product is CAITKSPGELYNEQYF.

There are a few counts of this clonotype. The junction does not match germline at one end; this may be a read error. V is TRBV7-9 and J is TRBJ2-5, with TRBD2 matching over 11 bases. CDR3 length equals 15 residues. Germline CDR1 and CDR2: SEHNR and FQNEAQ (reference sequence). Here the CDR3 DNA reads TGTGCCAGCAGATTAGCGGGAGGGCCTTCGGAGACCCAGTACTTC. Its protein product is CASRLAGGPSETQYF.

Points on this clonotype: The junction departs from germline at one end; a sequencing error may be responsible. The V call is TRBV20-1, the J call TRBJ1-1; the D is unclear. The germline V gene encodes CDR1 DFQATT and CDR2 SNEGSKA (reference sequence). This CDR3 has 16 amino acids. The CDR3 is CSAREVVTRMNTEAFF. As DNA, the CDR3 is TGCAGTGCCAGAGAGGTAGTGACCAGGATGAACACTGAAGCTTTCTTT.

V and J are TRBV29-1 and TRBJ2-1; 7 nucleotides align to TRBD2. The germline V gene encodes CDR1 SQVTM and CDR2 ANQGSEA. The CDR3 has 12 residues. The J segment lost 13 bases and the V segment lost 3 bases, leaving 9 bases of the junction unmatched. CDR3 DNA: TGCAGCGTTGACGTTGGGAGGGAGACCCAGTTCTTC. This codes for CSVDVGRETQFF.

The chain links TRBV20-1 to TRBJ2-7, with 11 bases identical to TRBD1. Losses at the gene ends were 3 bases for V and 4 bases for J; bases not matched to a gene: 5. Germline CDR1 is DFQATT and CDR2 is SNEGSKA (reference sequence). CDR3 length: 14 residues. CDR3 nucleotide sequence: TGCAGTGCTAGGCCCGGGACAGGGGGATACGAGCAGTACTTC. It yields the protein CSARPGTGGYEQYF.